This T cell receptor beta chain was profiled in a study of blood T cell repertoires in COVID-19. Study at large: Samples came from the United States, Italy and Spain, spanning acute and convalescent COVID-19. Sources were T cells, B-cell-depleted T cells, or PBMCs; the material itself was cDNA or gDNA.

The length of the CDR3 is 17 residues. Germline CDR1 KGHDR, CDR2 SFDVKD. Losses at the gene ends were 3 bases for V and 3 bases for J; bases not matched to a gene: 8. In the authors' workflow: Estimation of nucleated cell counts was performed using reference gene primer amplification. TCRdb's table, derived via immunoSEQ multiplex PCR, lists solely in-frame clones and lacks some. The DNA was the basis for D and trimming; V, J and clone size are from that table. The table lists about 150,000 clones, around 79% of them singletons, with 1.5% to 2% in the top ten. The clonotype was recovered from a man older than 75 with acute or convalescent COVID-19. Sequencing was performed on peripheral blood. V is TRBV24-1 and J is TRBJ2-2; 8 bases agree with TRBD2. The CDR3 protein is CATSDPSGGGHTGELFF. CDR3 sequence (DNA): TGTGCCACCAGTGATCCCTCGGGGGGGGGCCACACCGGGGAGCTGTTTTTT.